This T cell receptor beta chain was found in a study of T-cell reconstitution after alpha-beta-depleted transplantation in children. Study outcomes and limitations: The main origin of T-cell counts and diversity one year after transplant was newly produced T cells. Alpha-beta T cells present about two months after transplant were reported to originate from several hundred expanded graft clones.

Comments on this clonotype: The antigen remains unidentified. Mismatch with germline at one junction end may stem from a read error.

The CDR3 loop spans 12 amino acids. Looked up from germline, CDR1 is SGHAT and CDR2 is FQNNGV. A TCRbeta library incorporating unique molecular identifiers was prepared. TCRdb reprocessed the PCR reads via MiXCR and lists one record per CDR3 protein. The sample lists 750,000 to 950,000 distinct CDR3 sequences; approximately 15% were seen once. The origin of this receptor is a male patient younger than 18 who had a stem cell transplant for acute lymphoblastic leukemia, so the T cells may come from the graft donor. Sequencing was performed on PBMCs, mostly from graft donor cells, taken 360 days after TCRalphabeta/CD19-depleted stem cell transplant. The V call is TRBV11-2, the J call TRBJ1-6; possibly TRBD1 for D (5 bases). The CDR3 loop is CASSLDRSGREF. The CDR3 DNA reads TGTGCCAGCAGCTTAGATCGTTCAGGGCGGGAGTTT.